The present entry profiles one T cell receptor (beta chain) with its context. Profiling relied on immunoSEQ multiplex PCR, and the TCRdb table lists in-frame clones only, not all of them. The sample comprises 100,000 to 150,000 clones, about 90% of which are singletons, and 6.9% rests with the top ten. The sample originates from a study of radiotherapy plus CTLA-4 blockade in lung cancer. The V gene lost 5 bases and the J gene lost 2 bases, with 13 bases spanning the gap. The germline gives CDR1 MNHNY, CDR2 SVGAGI (reference sequence). The CDR3 sequence is 15 residues long. This clonotype was obtained from a human donor with non-small cell lung cancer that progressed on radiotherapy plus ipilimumab. This chain joins TRBV6-6 and TRBJ1-5; possible D gene TRBD1, 5 bases. Here the sequenced sample was peripheral blood, taken from a patient treated with radiotherapy plus ipilimumab. CDR3 in DNA: TGTGCCAGCAGTCCTAGGGACCAGGGCAATCAGCCCCAGCATTTT. Its protein product is CASSPRDQGNQPQHF.